This T cell receptor (beta chain) was obtained from a study of beta chain features in type 1 diabetes. The authors reverse transcribed all of the isolated RNA, so sequencing captured expressed TCRB transcripts. Here immunoSEQ multiplex PCR was the method, and the copy in TCRdb shows in-frame clones only, minus some. This table has 630,000 or so clones, around 15% appearing once. Sorting of CD4+ naive, central memory, regulatory and stem cell-like memory cells was performed via CD45RO/CCR7/CD25/CD127/CD95/CD27. Comment on this clone: The target antigen is unknown.

Study-wide results and limits: Moderate yet significant TCRB CDR3 shortening was seen in Type 1 diabetes patients in all four CD4+ subsets.

Germline CDR1 and CDR2: SEHNR and FQNEAQ (reference sequence). With 5 bases clipped from V and 7 bases from J, the junction kept 6 bases outside the gene matches. This CDR3 has 15 residues. The chain is built from TRBV7-9 and TRBJ1-6, with 9 positions matching TRBD1. The source is a man aged 18-30 years with type 1 diabetes. The sequencing sample was made of naive CD4+ T cells from blood. The chain's CDR3 is CASSERDRANSPLHF. The CDR3 DNA is TGTGCCAGCAGCGAGCGGGACAGGGCGAATTCACCCCTCCACTTT.